The TCR beta chain described here comes from a study of T cells in Graves' hyperthyroidism and ophthalmopathy. Researchers amplified the TCR beta CDR3 regions from RNA transcripts. The TCR CDR3 was amplified in a first-round RT-PCR using the HTBI primer set. TCRdb recomputed calls from the multiplex PCR reads with MiXCR, one row per CDR3 protein. The sample contains about 500,000 distinct CDR3 sequences, 15% to 20% of which appear only once. Germline CDR1 reads SNHLY; CDR2 reads FYNNEI. V was trimmed by 3 bases and J by 3 bases, leaving 11 bases between them. CDR3 length equals 15 residues. This clonotype was counted between two and nine times.

Material for sequencing was blood. The V gene is TRBV2, the J gene TRBJ2-2; D is perhaps TRBD1 or TRBD2 (5 bases each). This TCR derives from a woman under 40 with Graves' ophthalmopathy. The CDR3 bases are TGTGCCAGCAGTGATCGGGACGAATACACCGGGGAGCTGTTTTTT. This codes for CASSDRDEYTGELFF.